This record concerns one T cell receptor beta chain sequence. This entry is derived from a study of blood T cell repertoires in COVID-19. Turning to the study itself: Acute-phase and convalescent COVID-19 samples originated in the United States, Italy and Spain.

The germline V gene has CDR1 MNHNY and CDR2 SVGAGI (reference sequence). V lost 6 bases and J lost 5; bases outside the gene matches: 10. This CDR3 is 15 amino acids long. TCRdb's copy holds only in-frame clones and misses some; the assay was immunoSEQ multiplex PCR. The sample records approximately 130,000 clones, more than 70% being singletons. The source of this sequence is a human donor in a cohort sampled during active COVID-19. V gene TRBV6-6 combines with J gene TRBJ2-1, with 7 bases lining up with TRBD2. Source material: peripheral blood. CDR3 bases: TGTGCCAGCAGGGGGGGGTTCAAGGCTAACAATGAGCAGTTCTTC. It encodes CASRGGFKANNEQFF.